The TCR beta chain described here comes from a study of human T cells and chemical hapten exposure. The study, taken as a whole, reports: Versus controls, expanded TCRs had significantly more large CDR3 similarity clusters. Because they had alopecia, donors may respond immunologically unlike healthy people.

Time point noted: pre-sensitization, week 0. Specified treatment: therapeutic diphenylcyclopropenone sensitization with weekly scalp DPC. Individual cDNA molecules in this library carried unique molecular identifiers. TCRdb re-derived calls from the RACE reads in MiXCR, one entry per CDR3 protein. The table has roughly 100,000 distinct CDR3 sequences, approximately 9.9% seen once. Many counts were recorded for this clonotype. The target antigen is unknown. Trimming took off 10 bases at V and 4 bases at J, with 20 bases between the two ends. CDR3 length equals 15 residues. The germline V gene encodes CDR1 WNHNN and CDR2 SYGVQD (reference sequence).

The sample here was whole blood, taken in connection with sensitization to the hapten diphenylcyclopropenone (DPC). The TCR comes from a woman aged 40 to 55 with alopecia areata. Some clones in this sample may be carry-over from other donors' samples. The chain recombines TRBV10-1 with TRBJ2-1; weak D call: TRBD2 (6 bases). CDR3 DNA: TGCGCCACGGGATCAAATCGCGGGGCTTACAATGAGCAGTTCTTC. The encoded protein is CATGSNRGAYNEQFF.